The 12 T cell receptor beta chains below come from one sample, sequenced in a study of blood T cell repertoires in COVID-19. Method: immunoSEQ multiplex PCR; TCRdb's copy keeps in-frame clones and lacks some. The sample contains some 70,000 clones, around 88% of which appear only once. Sequencing input: peripheral blood. Source of these receptors: a man in his sixties with acute or convalescent COVID-19.

The V and J genes are TRBV19 and TRBJ2-1; no firm D call. This CDR3 is built from 12 residues. From germline, CDR1 is LNHDA and CDR2 SQIVND (reference sequence). The V gene lost 6 bases and the J gene lost 6 bases, with 9 bases spanning the gap. The CDR3 DNA is TGTGCCAGTAGAAACTACGGCAATGAGCAGTTCTTC. Amino acids: CASRNYGNEQFF.

This rearrangement joins TRBV5-1 to TRBJ1-1; 8 bases are a match to TRBD1. The CDR3 is 13 amino acids. Germline V gives CDR1 SGHRS, CDR2 YFSETQ. The junction had 5 bases not matched to a gene; V was cut back by 0 bases and J by 10 bases. The CDR3: CASSLGTGLGAFF. The CDR3 DNA sequence: TGCGCCAGCAGCTTGGGGACAGGGCTTGGAGCTTTCTTT.

V gene TRBV21-1 combines with J gene TRBJ1-6. TRBV21-1 is reported as a pseudogene. The CDR3 extends over 16 amino acids. DNA for the CDR3: TGTGCCAGCAGCAAAGTAGGGAGCTCCTATAATTCACCCCTCCACTTT. This translates into CASSKVGSSYNSPLHF.

The rearrangement links TRBV6-1 to TRBJ1-2; perhaps TRBD1 as D (5 bases). V lost 3 bases, J lost 7 bases, and 12 bases lay in between. The CDR3 has 13 residues. Per germline, CDR1 MNHNS and CDR2 SASEGT. CDR3 nucleotides: TGTGCCAGCAGTGATCTGGCGGGGGTTGGCTACACCTTC. It yields the protein CASSDLAGVGYTF.

J is TRBJ2-7 and V is TRBV6-5; tentative D call: TRBD1 (6 bases). The CDR3 is 14 amino acids. Trimming pared 0 bases from V and 4 bases from J, leaving 10 bases between. Germline loops: CDR1 MNHEY, CDR2 SVGAGI. The CDR3 reads CASSYSGRGYEQYF. In nucleotides, the CDR3 is TGTGCCAGCAGTTACTCGGGCAGGGGTTACGAGCAGTACTTC.

The chain employs TRBV6-5 and TRBJ1-5; TRBD1 aligns across 9 bases. CDR3 length: 15 amino acids. V lost 6 bases, J lost 7 bases, and 10 bases stayed unmatched. Germline V gene data show CDR1 as MNHEY and CDR2 as SVGAGI. Here the CDR3 DNA reads TGTGCCAGCAGGTCGACAGGGGGGCCGGGGCAGCCCCAGCATTTT. This sequence encodes CASRSTGGPGQPQHF.

The chain joins TRBV5-4 to TRBJ1-2, with 7 bases matching TRBD1. The CDR3 consists of 15 residues. V lost 4 bases to trimming and J lost 0 bases; unmatched junction nucleotides: 6. Germline CDR1 SGHNT, CDR2 YYREEE (reference sequence). The CDR3 region is CASSAQGTANYGYTF. The CDR3 DNA is TGTGCCAGCAGCGCACAGGGGACAGCTAACTATGGCTACACCTTC. The full variable domain, its missing parts supplied by reference TRBV5-4 and TRBJ1-2, is ETGVTQSPTHLIKTRGQQVTLRCSSQSGHNTVSWYQQALGQGPQFIFQYYREEENGRGNFPPRFSGLQFPNYSSELNVNALELDDSALYLCASSAQGTANYGYTFGSGTRLTVV.

This chain connects TRBV20-1 to TRBJ2-7; D remains unclear. The CDR3 loop spans 11 amino acids. The V and J ends lost 5 bases and 6 bases respectively, with 11 bases between them. Germline assignment: CDR1 DFQATT and CDR2 SNEGSKA (reference sequence). For the CDR3, the DNA is TGCAGTGCTCTACTTCATACCGAGCAGTACTTC. As protein: CSALLHTEQYF.

This clone was counted only a few times. The gene calls are TRBV7-9 and TRBJ2-5; D is possibly TRBD2 (5 bases). V was clipped by 0 bases and J by 4 bases, with 9 bases between them. Germline CDR1 and CDR2: SEHNR and FQNEAQ (reference sequence). This CDR3 has 14 amino acids. The CDR3 loop reads CASSLAQGRETQYF. For the CDR3, the DNA is TGTGCCAGCAGCTTAGCACAAGGGAGAGAGACCCAGTACTTC.

The chain couples TRBV19 to TRBJ2-3; D is possibly TRBD1 (6 bases). V was pared by 4 bases and J by 0 bases, with 11 bases between. The CDR3 has 15 residues. The germline V gene encodes CDR1 LNHDA and CDR2 SQIVND (reference sequence). CDR3 in amino acids: CASSTQGSSTDTQYF. The CDR3 DNA sequence: TGTGCCAGTAGTACACAGGGATCTAGCACAGATACGCAGTATTTT. The complete variable domain, with remaining parts taken from reference TRBV19 and TRBJ2-3, reads DGGITQSPKYLFRKEGQNVTLSCEQNLNHDAMYWYRQDPGQGLRLIYYSQIVNDFQKGDIAEGYSVSREKKESFPLTVTSAQKNPTAFYLCASSTQGSSTDTQYFGPGTRLTVL.

The CDR3, as DNA: TGTGCCAGCAGTAGGACAGGGGAGTCTGGCTACACCTTC. Its protein is CASSRTGESGYTF. The gene calls are TRBV6-5 and TRBJ1-2, with 9 nucleotides matching TRBD1. From germline, CDR1 is MNHEY and CDR2 SVGAGI. The CDR3 loop spans 13 amino acids. Losses at the gene ends were 5 bases for V and 7 bases for J; bases not matched to a gene: 5.

The rearrangement uses TRBV5-1 and TRBJ2-5; TRBD1 aligns across 9 bases. Germline CDR1 SGHRS, CDR2 YFSETQ. The CDR3 sequence is 15 residues long. The trim removed 5 bases at V and 5 bases at J, leaving 10 bases unmatched. CDR3 region: CASRAQLQGAETQYF. CDR3 nucleotides: TGCGCCAGCAGGGCTCAACTACAGGGGGCGGAGACCCAGTACTTC.